The 32 T cell receptor beta chains presented below share a single source sample, sequenced in a study of T cell responses to AZD1222 COVID-19 vaccine. The repertoire was sequenced with immunoSEQ multiplex PCR; TCRdb's copy has only in-frame clones and lacks some. The table lists some 200,000 clones, around 90% of them singletons. This specimen consisted of peripheral blood, obtained on day 0 of AZD1222 vaccination. The receptors originated from an adult in good health.

The V call is TRBV11-2, the J call TRBJ2-7; 7 bases are shared with TRBD2. This CDR3 is built from 12 residues. Losses at the gene ends were 4 bases for V and 6 bases for J; bases not matched to a gene: 3. Germline V gene lookup returns CDR1 SGHAT and CDR2 FQNNGV. The CDR3 here is CASSWGGTEQYF. The CDR3 DNA is TGTGCCAGCAGCTGGGGGGGGACCGAGCAGTACTTC. Drawing the rest from reference TRBV11-2 and TRBJ2-7, the complete variable domain is EAGVAQSPRYKIIEKRQSVAFWCNPISGHATLYWYQQILGQGPKLLIQFQNNGVVDDSQLPKDRFSAERLKGVDSTLKIQPAKLEDSAVYLCASSWGGTEQYFGPGTRLTVT.

The rearrangement joins TRBV2 to TRBJ2-3; D gene unclear. This CDR3 is built from 17 residues. V gave up 2 bases and J gave up 0 bases, with 15 bases separating them. Germline lookup yields CDR1 SNHLY and CDR2 FYNNEI. DNA for the CDR3: TGTGCCAGCAGTGAACAGCCGCTGGGATTGAGCACAGATACGCAGTATTTT. This encodes CASSEQPLGLSTDTQYF.

This sequence joins TRBV7-2 and TRBJ2-7; 7 nucleotides agree with TRBD2. The length of the CDR3 is 15 residues. The junction had 6 bases not matched to a gene; V was cut back by 1 base and J by 3 bases. Germline V lookup: CDR1 SGHTA, CDR2 FQGNSA. Written as DNA, the CDR3 is TGTGCCAGCAGCTTAGACGGCGGGAGTGGCTACGAGCAGTACTTC. Its translation is CASSLDGGSGYEQYF.

There are a few counts of this clone. The chain combines TRBV5-1 with TRBJ1-5; D perhaps matches TRBD1 (5 bases). This CDR3 comprises 16 residues. CDR1 and CDR2 (germline): SGHRS, YFSETQ. With 2 bases removed from V and 1 base from J, the gap between germline ends came to 13 bases. The CDR3: CASSFAGVESNQPQHF. CDR3 DNA sequence: TGCGCCAGCAGCTTTGCGGGGGTGGAAAGCAATCAGCCCCAGCATTTT.

The chain has TRBV5-1 and TRBJ2-3, with TRBD1 matching 8 bases. This CDR3 is built from 15 residues. Losses at the gene ends were 5 bases for V and 5 bases for J; bases not matched to a gene: 10. Germline loops: CDR1 SGHRS, CDR2 YFSETQ. CDR3 loop: CASRRSRGHGDTQYF. CDR3 bases: TGCGCCAGCAGACGGTCCAGGGGGCATGGAGATACGCAGTATTTT.

The gene calls are TRBV7-9 and TRBJ2-7; the D is unclear. Germline assignment: CDR1 SEHNR and CDR2 FQNEAQ (reference sequence). V was shortened by 8 bases and J by 9 bases, with 23 bases between the two germline ends. There are 14 residues in the CDR3. As DNA, the CDR3 is TGTGCCAGCGGTTCGGACGGGCGTTTTCTCGTGCAGTACTTC. It codes for CASGSDGRFLVQYF.

The chain recombines TRBV27 with TRBJ1-6; TRBD1 matches 7 bases. Looked up from germline, CDR1 is MNHEY and CDR2 is SMNVEV (reference sequence). V lost 7 bases, J lost 0 bases, and 9 bases stayed unmatched. This CDR3 has 17 residues. CDR3 nucleotides: TGTGCCAGCACCCAAGAGGGACAGAGCTCCTATAATTCACCCCTCCACTTT. Residues: CASTQEGQSSYNSPLHF.

Here the CDR3 reads CASSEAGQEYQPQHF. CDR3 sequence (DNA): TGTGCCAGCAGTGAAGCGGGCCAGGAGTATCAGCCCCAGCATTTT. This rearrangement joins TRBV6-1 to TRBJ1-5; D not certain. The CDR3 has 15 residues. With 0 bases removed from V and 5 bases from J, the gap between germline ends came to 11 bases. The germline CDR1 and CDR2 sequences are MNHNS and SASEGT.

This chain links TRBV5-1 with TRBJ1-2, with 7 bases that match TRBD1. Germline lookup yields CDR1 SGHRS and CDR2 YFSETQ. This CDR3 has 15 residues. V was pared by 0 bases and J by 7 bases, with 9 bases of the junction left unmatched. For the CDR3, the DNA is TGCGCCAGCAGCTTGGCCGAATTGGACAGGTTTGGCTACACCTTC. Translated: CASSLAELDRFGYTF.

This chain links TRBV7-2 with TRBJ2-5; the match to TRBD2 covers 12 bases. This CDR3 is 16 amino acids long. V was pared by 11 bases and J by 1 base, with 11 bases of the junction left unmatched. CDR1 is SGHTA, CDR2 FQGNSA, per germline. The CDR3 spells CASALAGGNFQETQYF. CDR3 DNA sequence: TGTGCCTCCGCGCTAGCGGGGGGGAACTTCCAAGAGACCCAGTACTTC.

This clone was detected only once. The chain combines TRBV7-9 with TRBJ1-1; D uncertain. The V end was cut by 5 bases, the J end by 0 bases, with 10 bases between. The CDR3 runs to 14 residues. Germline V gene sequence: CDR1 SEHNR, CDR2 FQNEAQ (reference sequence). The CDR3 DNA follows: TGTGCCAGCAGCGAACGGACGGTGAACACTGAAGCTTTCTTT. Its protein product is CASSERTVNTEAFF.

This clone was observed a few times. The gene calls are TRBV3-1 (or the pseudogene TRBV3-2) and TRBJ2-2, with 7 bases that match TRBD1. Looked up from germline, CDR1 is LGHDT and CDR2 is YNNKEL (reference sequence). CDR3 size: 19 residues. With 4 bases clipped from V and 6 bases from J, the junction kept 20 bases outside the gene matches. The CDR3 loop is CASSLPYAGFGQVSGELFF. The CDR3 DNA reads as TGTGCCAGCAGCCTACCGTATGCTGGCTTCGGACAGGTTTCCGGGGAGCTGTTTTTT.

CDR3: CASSPHRIPYEQYF. The CDR3 DNA reads TGTGCCAGCAGCCCTCACAGGATTCCCTACGAGCAGTACTTC. The rearrangement uses TRBV9 and TRBJ2-7; possible D gene TRBD1, 5 bases. The CDR3 loop spans 14 amino acids. Trimming stripped 4 bases from V and 2 bases from J, with 13 bases between. Germline assignment: CDR1 SGDLS and CDR2 YYNGEE.

The V call is TRBV7-2, the J call TRBJ1-1; weak D call: TRBD1 (5 bases). CDR3 length: 17 residues. Germline V gene sequence: CDR1 SGHTA, CDR2 FQGNSA. The V end lost 2 bases, the J end lost 3 bases, and 19 bases lay between the germline ends. Here the CDR3 reads CASSLSGRGKGDTEAFF. DNA of the CDR3: TGTGCCAGCAGCTTATCTGGACGGGGGAAAGGAGACACTGAAGCTTTCTTT.

Of note for this clone: Distinct nucleotide sequences in the sample also encode this CDR3. The V call is TRBV24-1, the J call TRBJ2-1; no reliable D call. CDR3 length: 11 residues. Germline V gives CDR1 KGHDR, CDR2 SFDVKD. Deletions cut 0 bases from V and 8 bases from J, with 1 base between. CDR3 coding DNA: TGTGCCACCAGTGATTTGTATGAGCAGTTCTTC. Translating gives CATSDLYEQFF.

This clone came up a few times. The chain employs TRBV28 and TRBJ1-2; no firm D call. Between the trimmed V and J ends, which lost 7 bases and 3 bases, there was a span of 18 bases. The CDR3 loop spans 15 amino acids. Germline CDR1 and CDR2: MDHEN and SYDVKM. CDR3: CASTSAGNSHYGYTF. Here the CDR3 DNA reads TGTGCCAGCACCTCGGCGGGAAATAGTCACTATGGCTACACCTTC.

Only a few counts were recorded for this clone. This rearrangement joins TRBV6-1 to TRBJ2-7; 8 bases match TRBD1. After removal of 4 bases from V and 4 bases from J, the junction contained 15 bases not matched to a gene. From germline, CDR1 is MNHNS and CDR2 SASEGT. The CDR3 totals 17 residues. CDR3 residues: CASSGWTGLFPSYEQYF. As DNA, the CDR3 is TGTGCCAGCAGTGGGTGGACAGGGCTATTCCCTTCATACGAGCAGTACTTC.

The chain carries TRBV5-6 and TRBJ2-5; D unclear. The CDR3 totals 16 residues. Trimming removed 0 bases from V and 1 base from J, with 13 bases in between. CDR1 is SGHDT, CDR2 YYEEEE, per germline. CDR3 bases: TGTGCCAGCAGCTTGGGTCTACGGGCTCTCCAAGAGACCCAGTACTTC. Protein sequence: CASSLGLRALQETQYF.

This rearrangement joins TRBV4-2 to TRBJ2-1; maybe TRBD1 (5 bases). V dropped 0 bases and J dropped 7 bases, with 13 bases sitting between them. Germline lookup yields CDR1 LGHNA and CDR2 YNFKEQ. This CDR3 has 15 residues. In DNA, the CDR3 is TGTGCCAGCAGCCAAGACAGGGCTACTCAAAATGAGCAGTTCTTC. Its translation: CASSQDRATQNEQFF.

J is TRBJ2-7 and V is TRBV23-1; no clear D. TRBV23-1 is labeled an ORF, and its function is uncertain. The CDR3 is made up of 14 amino acids. Trimming shortened V by 2 bases and J by 0 bases, and 8 bases separated the two germline ends. CDR3 sequence: CASSQLYSSYEQYF. Written as DNA, the CDR3 is TGCGCCAGCAGTCAACTGTACAGCTCCTACGAGCAGTACTTC.

The chain joins TRBV10-3 to TRBJ2-5; D is uncertain. Germline V CDR1 and CDR2: ENHRY, SYGVKD. The CDR3 runs to 13 residues. The V gene lost 5 bases and the J gene lost 5 bases, with 12 bases spanning the gap. CDR3 bases: TGTGCCATCAGTCTCCTACTCGGGGAGACCCAGTACTTC. Protein sequence: CAISLLLGETQYF.

The chain has TRBV7-9 and TRBJ2-1; D remains unclear. The length of the CDR3 is 12 residues. Germline V CDR1 and CDR2: SEHNR, FQNEAQ (reference sequence). Trimming took 7 bases from V and 12 from J, leaving 16 bases between them. This chain's CDR3 is CASTADWARQFF. In DNA, the CDR3 is TGTGCCAGCACGGCCGACTGGGCGAGGCAGTTCTTC.

The V and J genes are TRBV24-1 and TRBJ2-7; D remains unclear. V was clipped by 2 bases and J by 0 bases, with 10 bases between them. Germline V gives CDR1 KGHDR, CDR2 SFDVKD. CDR3 length: 15 residues. The CDR3 region has the DNA TGTGCCACCAGTGATTCGCGTCAGAGCTCCTACGAGCAGTACTTC. Translating gives CATSDSRQSSYEQYF.

V and J are TRBV2 and TRBJ2-3; tentatively, D is TRBD1 (6 bases). Trimming pared 5 bases from V and 1 base from J, leaving 13 bases between. Germline-derived CDR1 and CDR2 are SNHLY and FYNNEI. The CDR3 length is 15 residues. The CDR3 bases are TGTGCCAGCAGTACCCGGGACATCCGCACAGATACGCAGTATTTT. It translates to CASSTRDIRTDTQYF.

The chain recombines TRBV2 with TRBJ2-5; D perhaps matches TRBD2 (6 bases). This CDR3 region has 17 residues. CDR1 and CDR2 from the germline V gene are SNHLY and FYNNEI. Trimming removed 3 bases at V and 3 bases at J, with 20 bases between. The CDR3 DNA is TGTGCCAGCAGTGATCGACTAGTCTCCAGCCGCAAAGAGACCCAGTACTTC. Translating it yields CASSDRLVSSRKETQYF.

CDR3 sequence: CASSLGTVVNEQFF. The CDR3 nucleotides read TGCGCCAGCAGCTTGGGGACGGTGGTCAATGAGCAGTTCTTC. J is TRBJ2-1 and V is TRBV5-1; D not certain. Germline lookup yields CDR1 SGHRS and CDR2 YFSETQ. The V end was cut by 0 bases, the J end by 6 bases, with 10 bases between. The CDR3 loop spans 14 amino acids.

The chain has TRBV25-1 and TRBJ2-7; D gene unclear. V gave up 3 bases and J gave up 0 bases, with 3 bases separating them. From germline, CDR1 is MGHDK and CDR2 SYGVNS. CDR3 size: 12 residues. In DNA form, the CDR3 reads TGTGCCAGCAGTGACACCTCCTACGAGCAGTACTTC. Its protein is CASSDTSYEQYF.

The V call is TRBV19, the J call TRBJ1-2; D perhaps matches TRBD1 (6 bases). V was shortened by 5 bases and J by 7 bases, with 14 bases between the two germline ends. The CDR3 loop spans 13 amino acids. From germline, CDR1 is LNHDA and CDR2 SQIVND (reference sequence). In DNA, the CDR3 is TGTGCCAGTAGTTTCAGGGGAGGTGGTGGCTACACCTTC. It specifies CASSFRGGGGYTF.

The V gene is TRBV2, the J gene TRBJ2-5, with TRBD2 matching over 9 bases. The V gene end was trimmed by 4 bases and the J gene end by 3 bases; junction bases not matched to a gene: 9. This CDR3 is built from 16 residues. Germline V CDR1 and CDR2: SNHLY, FYNNEI. The CDR3 DNA is TGTGCCAGCAGTGGGGCATTGGCTAGCGGGGAAGAGACCCAGTACTTC. This codes for CASSGALASGEETQYF.

V usage is TRBV4-3 and J usage is TRBJ1-4; TRBD1 matches 9 bases. J gave up 13 bases and V 2 bases, and 11 bases lay outside the gene matches. CDR3 size: 15 residues. Germline lookup yields CDR1 LGHNA and CDR2 YSLEER. DNA of the CDR3: TGCGCCAGCAGCCAATTACCGGGACAGGGTGCGGGACTGTTTTTT. Translated: CASSQLPGQGAGLFF.

J is TRBJ2-3 and V is TRBV11-2; 7 bases align to TRBD2. The CDR3 is 13 amino acids. The junction had 3 bases not matched to a gene; V was cut back by 2 bases and J by 7 bases. Germline V gene lookup returns CDR1 SGHAT and CDR2 FQNNGV. In DNA form, the CDR3 reads TGTGCCAGCAGCTTAACTAGCGCATATACGCAGTATTTT. It codes for CASSLTSAYTQYF. Combining the CDR3 with reference TRBV11-2 and TRBJ2-3 gives the whole variable domain EAGVAQSPRYKIIEKRQSVAFWCNPISGHATLYWYQQILGQGPKLLIQFQNNGVVDDSQLPKDRFSAERLKGVDSTLKIQPAKLEDSAVYLCASSLTSAYTQYFGPGTRLTVL.

V is TRBV9 and J is TRBJ2-1; the match to TRBD2 covers 7 bases. CDR1 and CDR2 (germline): SGDLS, YYNGEE. This CDR3 has 14 amino acids. V was pared by 4 bases and J by 3 bases, with 4 bases of the junction left unmatched. The CDR3 nucleotides are TGTGCCAGCAGCCTAGCGGAATACTACAATGAGCAGTTCTTC. It encodes CASSLAEYYNEQFF.